Reported below is one TCR beta chain. The antigen is undetermined. This entry is derived from a study of early T cells in non-severe SARS-CoV-2 infection. Overall study context: Chains stayed unpaired after sequencing of bulk RNA from unsorted whole blood.

Molecules of cDNA were individually given unique molecular identifiers that were attached to them. In TCRdb, the 5' RACE reads were re-called with MiXCR into one record per CDR3 protein. This sample has about 58,000 distinct CDR3 sequences, with approximately 12% found just once. In germline, CDR1 is SGHTA, CDR2 FQGTGA. The CDR3 has 12 amino acids. V was trimmed by 5 bases and J by 3 bases, leaving 4 bases between them. General study findings and limits: Reliance on VDJdb matching favored anti-spike CD8 responses; private and CD4 specificities were missed.

V and J are TRBV7-3 and TRBJ2-2; D remains unclear. Sequenced sample: whole blood. The sequence came from an adult who was a healthcare worker with PCR-confirmed SARS-CoV-2 infection or an uninfected control (not recorded which). CDR3 bases: TGTGCCAGCAGCCTAGACACCGGGGAGCTGTTTTTT. Its translation: CASSLDTGELFF.